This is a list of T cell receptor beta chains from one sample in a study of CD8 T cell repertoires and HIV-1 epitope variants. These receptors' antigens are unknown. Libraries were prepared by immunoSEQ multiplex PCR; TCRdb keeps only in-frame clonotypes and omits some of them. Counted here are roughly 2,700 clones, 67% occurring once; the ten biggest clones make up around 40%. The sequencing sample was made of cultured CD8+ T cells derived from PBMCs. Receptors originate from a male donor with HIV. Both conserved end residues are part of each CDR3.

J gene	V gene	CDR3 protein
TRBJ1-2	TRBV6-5	CASSSTALMGNYGYTF
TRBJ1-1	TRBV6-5	CASRTSNTEAFF
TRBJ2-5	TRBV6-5	CASSYVGQGETQYF
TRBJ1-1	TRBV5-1	CASSGNPSTEAFF
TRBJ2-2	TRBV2	CASSVAEPSNTGELFF
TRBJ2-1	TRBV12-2	CASRPEPRLAGDSPPYNEQFF
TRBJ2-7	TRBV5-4	CASSSWGLSYEQYF
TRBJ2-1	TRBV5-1	CASSFETLAVYNEQFF
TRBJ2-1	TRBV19	CASSIGWGVAYNEQFF
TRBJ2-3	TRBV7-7	CASSLEGTDTQYF
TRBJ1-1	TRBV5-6	CASSFTYTEAFF
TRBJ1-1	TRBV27	CASSLSGVATEAFF
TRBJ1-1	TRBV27	CASRYRGPVTEAFF
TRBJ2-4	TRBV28	CASSPYRANIQYF
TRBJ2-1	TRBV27	CATGGGGRGTYNEQFF
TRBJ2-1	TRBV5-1	CASSLDSYNEQFF
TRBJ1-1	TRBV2	CASSAGRQGFGMNTEAFF
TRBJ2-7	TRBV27	CASSLGTGVTYEQYF
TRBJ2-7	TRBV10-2	CASRGGWGKGTYEQYF
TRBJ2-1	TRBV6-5	CASSYGRYNEQFF
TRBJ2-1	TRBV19	CASSPSGVHEQFF
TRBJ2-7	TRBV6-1	CASSDILSYEQYF
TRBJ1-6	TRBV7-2	CASSLATGAYNSPLHF
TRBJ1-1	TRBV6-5	CASLLGDGSTEAFF
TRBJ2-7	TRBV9	CASSVGGGTYEQYF
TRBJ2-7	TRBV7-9	CASSPTSGIYEQYF
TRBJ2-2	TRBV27	CASSFGLAVLGNTGELFF
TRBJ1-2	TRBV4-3	CASSQDPPDLDYGYTF
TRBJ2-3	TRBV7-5	CVRSLNLDYAYSTDTQYF
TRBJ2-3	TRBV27	CASSDLAGDFSPDTQYF
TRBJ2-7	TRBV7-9	CASNPGQGPYEQYF
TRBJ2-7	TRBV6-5	CASSYRDGAYEQYF
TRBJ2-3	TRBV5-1	CASGLGEGPGADTQYF
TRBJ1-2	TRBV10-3	CAIIIPQGNGYTF
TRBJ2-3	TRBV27	CASSLSNGGTDTQYF
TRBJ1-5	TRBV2	CASSEIGRGNQPQHF
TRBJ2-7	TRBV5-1	CASSLYQGDHEQYF
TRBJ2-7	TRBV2	CASSEGTGTYEQYF
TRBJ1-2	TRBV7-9	CASSEYGYTF